These 18 T cell receptor beta chains came from one sample sequenced in a study of control samples from healthy donors and cancer patients. TCRdb keeps only in-frame clones here, not all; method: immunoSEQ multiplex PCR. The sample comprises around 110,000 clones, approximately 90% of which are singletons, and about 2.1% rests with the top ten. The sequencing sample was made of blood. The receptors come from a woman aged 70-85 years in good health.

V and J are TRBV19 and TRBJ1-4; 9 bases fit TRBD1. The CDR3 loop spans 15 amino acids. Germline V gene sequence: CDR1 LNHDA, CDR2 SQIVND (reference sequence). The ends lost 5 bases at V and 5 bases at J; junction bases unmatched: 6. DNA for the CDR3: TGTGCCAGTAGTTCTACAGGGGGCGTAAATGAAAAACTGTTTTTT. It encodes CASSSTGGVNEKLFF. The whole variable domain, remainder taken from reference TRBV19 and TRBJ1-4, is DGGITQSPKYLFRKEGQNVTLSCEQNLNHDAMYWYRQDPGQGLRLIYYSQIVNDFQKGDIAEGYSVSREKKESFPLTVTSAQKNPTAFYLCASSSTGGVNEKLFFGSGTQLSVL.

This chain connects TRBV5-1 to TRBJ1-1, with D possibly TRBD1 on 5 matching bases. The CDR3 covers 15 residues. From germline, CDR1 is SGHRS and CDR2 YFSETQ. Trimming removed 4 bases from V and 1 base from J, with 14 bases in between. The chain's CDR3 is CASSPGRDRNTEAFF. The CDR3 DNA reads as TGCGCCAGCAGCCCCGGGAGGGACCGGAACACTGAAGCTTTCTTT.

This chain connects TRBV7-2 to TRBJ1-2; no firm D call. From germline, CDR1 is SGHTA and CDR2 FQGNSA. This CDR3 has 14 residues. Trimming removed 5 bases from V and 5 bases from J, with 15 bases in between. CDR3 in amino acids: CASSPGGGHYGYTF. For the CDR3, the DNA is TGTGCCAGCAGCCCTGGAGGAGGCCATTATGGCTACACCTTC.

This clone was seen a few times. The CDR3 sequence: CATSDFGGPWGNQPQHF. Written as DNA, the CDR3 is TGTGCCACCAGTGATTTCGGCGGGCCCTGGGGCAATCAGCCCCAGCATTTT. The rearrangement links TRBV24-1 to TRBJ1-5, with D unresolved. The CDR3 loop spans 17 amino acids. Germline V gene lookup returns CDR1 KGHDR and CDR2 SFDVKD. V was clipped by 1 base and J by 2 bases, with 14 bases between them.

This chain connects TRBV5-4 to TRBJ2-5, with a weak D call TRBD1 (5 bases). Trimming took 2 bases from V and 2 from J, leaving 10 bases between them. Germline V gene lookup returns CDR1 SGHNT and CDR2 YYREEE (reference sequence). The CDR3 is 14 amino acids. The CDR3, as DNA: TGTGCCAGCAGCTTTTATCAGGGACAAGAGACCCAGTACTTC. Its protein product is CASSFYQGQETQYF.

This chain connects TRBV12-3 or TRBV12-4 to TRBJ2-1; D is possibly TRBD1 (6 bases). The ends were cut back, 6 bases at V and 8 bases at J, with 11 bases in the middle. The CDR3 spans 12 residues. The CDR3 coding sequence is TGTGCCAGCAGCGAACAGGGTTATGAGCAGTTCTTC. Translation gives CASSEQGYEQFF.

The chain recombines TRBV24-1 with TRBJ1-6; possible D gene TRBD1, 5 bases. Germline CDR1 and CDR2: KGHDR and SFDVKD. The germline V and J ends were trimmed by 4 bases and 14 bases, with 20 bases remaining between them. The CDR3 has 15 amino acids. CDR3 amino acids: CATSDHRDPERALHF. The CDR3 coding sequence is TGTGCCACCAGTGACCACCGGGACCCCGAGCGAGCCCTCCACTTT.

The CDR3 DNA reads TGTGCCAGTAGCACAGGGCCTTTGGGGATTAACTATGGCTACACCTTC. Its protein product is CASSTGPLGINYGYTF. V gene TRBV19 combines with J gene TRBJ1-2; a weak D match, TRBD1 (6 bases). The germline gives CDR1 LNHDA, CDR2 SQIVND (reference sequence). V dropped 6 bases and J dropped 1 base, with 18 bases sitting between them. This CDR3 has 16 amino acids.

The chain has TRBV6-2 or TRBV6-3 and TRBJ1-6, with D unclear. V lost 4 bases, J lost 4 bases, and 8 bases lay in between. The germline V gene has CDR1 MNHEY and CDR2 SVGEGT. This CDR3 comprises 14 residues. CDR3 sequence (DNA): TGTGCCAGCAGTTCCTCCCGATATAATTCACCCCTCCACTTT. Residues: CASSSSRYNSPLHF.

V and J are TRBV4-1 and TRBJ2-1, with 7 nucleotides matching TRBD1. The CDR3 runs to 15 residues. From germline, CDR1 is MGHRA and CDR2 YSYEKL. V was pared by 2 bases and J by 4 bases, with 5 bases of the junction left unmatched. CDR3 region: CASSQSGTEYNEQFF. In DNA, the CDR3 is TGCGCCAGCAGCCAATCCGGGACAGAGTACAATGAGCAGTTCTTC.

The rearrangement joins TRBV2 to TRBJ2-5; D is ambiguous. CDR1 and CDR2 from the germline V gene are SNHLY and FYNNEI. The germline V and J ends were trimmed by 7 bases and 2 bases, with 11 bases remaining between them. This CDR3 spans 13 amino acids. In DNA, the CDR3 is TGTGCCAGCAATTATCATAAACAAGAGACCCAGTACTTC. Protein sequence: CASNYHKQETQYF.

The chain joins TRBV12-3 or TRBV12-4 to TRBJ2-7; D gene uncertain. This CDR3 contains 13 residues. Trimming removed 5 bases from V and 2 bases from J, with 10 bases in between. As DNA, the CDR3 is TGTGCCAGCAGTCCCTCGGTCACCTACGAGCAGTACTTC. The encoded protein is CASSPSVTYEQYF.

The V call is TRBV24-1, the J call TRBJ2-5; 7 bases align to TRBD2. Germline-derived CDR1 and CDR2 are KGHDR and SFDVKD. Losses at the gene ends were 4 bases for V and 5 bases for J; bases not matched to a gene: 9. The CDR3 sequence is 15 residues long. CDR3 DNA sequence: TGTGCCACCAGTGACCCCGGACTAGGAGCGGAGACCCAGTACTTC. Amino acid sequence: CATSDPGLGAETQYF.

J is TRBJ1-2 and V is TRBV27, with a tentative D call TRBD1 (6 bases). V was pared by 5 bases and J by 8 bases, with 15 bases between. The CDR3 contains 13 residues. CDR1 is MNHEY and CDR2 is SMNVEV in the germline V gene (reference sequence). DNA for the CDR3: TGTGCCAGCAGTCTCCACGGACAGTACGGCTACACCTTC. Translated: CASSLHGQYGYTF.

Turning to this clone: One end of the junction is discordant with germline, which a read error may explain. V and J are TRBV5-1 and TRBJ2-7, with D perhaps TRBD2 (5 bases). Germline V lookup: CDR1 SGHRS, CDR2 YFSETQ. This CDR3 has 14 residues. CDR3 nucleotide sequence: TGCGCCAGCACCTTGGACGGGAACTCCTACGAGCAGTACTTC. Residues: CASTLDGNSYEQYF.

This rearrangement joins TRBV14 to TRBJ1-6; TRBD1 is a possible D gene (5 bases). V was clipped by 4 bases and J by 10 bases, with 17 bases between them. The CDR3 totals 15 residues. Germline CDR1 reads SGHDN; CDR2 reads FVKESK. CDR3 DNA: TGTGCCAGCAGCCTTCTCAAGGGGTTGGGGTCACCCCTCCACTTT. This codes for CASSLLKGLGSPLHF.

This rearrangement joins TRBV4-3 to TRBJ2-7, with TRBD2 matching 12 bases. The CDR3 covers 16 residues. Per the germline V gene, CDR1 is LGHNA and CDR2 is YSLEER. J was trimmed by 4 bases and V by 4 bases; bases with no gene match: 8. The CDR3 sequence: CASSRGGLAGSYEQYF. CDR3 DNA sequence: TGCGCCAGCAGCCGAGGGGGACTAGCGGGTAGTTACGAGCAGTACTTC.

The rearrangement uses TRBV27 and TRBJ2-3, with D possibly TRBD1 on 6 matching bases. V was cut by 5 bases and J by 2 bases, with 14 bases left in between. The CDR3 sequence is 15 residues long. Germline loops: CDR1 MNHEY, CDR2 SMNVEV (reference sequence). This CDR3 is CASSQGTANTDTQYF. The CDR3 DNA sequence: TGTGCCAGCAGTCAGGGGACGGCCAACACAGATACGCAGTATTTT.